This entry lists 18 T cell receptor beta chains sequenced from one sample in a study of beta chain features in type 1 diabetes (dated by TCRdb to 2016 to 2018). Receptor amplification or capture employed the immunoSEQ multiplex PCR assay. The entire isolated RNA was reverse transcribed using the High Capacity cDNA Reverse Transcription Kit, and thus expressed TCRB transcripts were sequenced. Held by TCRdb, this immuneACCESS table contains in-frame sequences only and omits some clones. Under half of the omission traces to an unresolved V gene where checked; the cause of the rest is unknown. This sample comprises roughly 610,000 clones, around a sixth of them detected only once. The ten largest clones capture about 0.093% of the sample. Sequenced material: naive CD4+ T cells from blood. According to the study, the label for this sample's cell subset or site signals: true naive CD4+ T cells. The receptors stem from a man aged 18 to 29 in good health.

CDR3 DNA sequence: TGTGCCAGCAGTTTCGGTGGGGTAGCTAACTATGGCTACACCTTC. This encodes CASSFGGVANYGYTF. The V and J genes are TRBV28 and TRBJ1-2; no reliable D call. The CDR3 runs 15 residues. The germline V gene encodes CDR1 MDHEN and CDR2 SYDVKM. V dropped 3 bases and J dropped 0 bases, with 11 bases sitting between them.

The chain employs TRBV23-1 and TRBJ2-1; 11 bases are a match to TRBD1. TRBV23-1 falls under the ORF class, with uncertain function. The V gene end was trimmed by 4 bases and the J gene end by 9 bases; junction bases not matched to a gene: 5. The CDR3 totals 14 residues. The CDR3 loop reads CASSLPGQGGEQFF. The CDR3 DNA reads TGCGCCAGCAGTCTACCGGGACAGGGGGGTGAGCAGTTCTTC.

CDR3 coding DNA: TGTGCCAGCAGGGCTGCTAGCGGGAGTCATGAGCAGTTCTTC. Translation: CASRAASGSHEQFF. The V gene is TRBV9, the J gene TRBJ2-1; 10 nucleotides agree with TRBD2. CDR1 is SGDLS and CDR2 is YYNGEE in the germline V gene. The CDR3 extends over 14 amino acids. V lost 5 bases and J lost 8; bases outside the gene matches: 7.

V and J are TRBV7-3 and TRBJ2-1, with 12 nucleotides matching TRBD2. CDR1 and CDR2 from the germline V gene are SGHTA and FQGTGA. The CDR3 sequence is 14 residues long. J was trimmed by 12 bases and V by 1 base; bases with no gene match: 4. The CDR3 region has the DNA TGTGCCAGCAGCTTAAAGACTAGCGGGAGTGGGCAGTTCTTC. It translates to CASSLKTSGSGQFF.

This clone has a handful of counts. The chain is built from TRBV11-2 and TRBJ1-2; 8 bases fit TRBD1. Germline V gene sequence: CDR1 SGHAT, CDR2 FQNNGV. V shed 6 bases and J 8 bases; nucleotides not matched to a gene: 14. This CDR3 comprises 15 residues. The CDR3 bases are TGTGCCAGCAGGACTATAGGGGGACAGGTTAAAGGCTACACCTTC. Translation: CASRTIGGQVKGYTF.

This clone has only a few counts. The V and J genes are TRBV5-6 and TRBJ2-4; D is possibly TRBD1 or TRBD2 (5 bases each). V lost 1 base, J lost 4 bases, and 18 bases lay in between. CDR3 length equals 17 residues. The germline V gene has CDR1 SGHDT and CDR2 YYEEEE. CDR3 sequence reads: CASSLKGTPTTKNIQYF. The DNA of the CDR3 is TGTGCCAGCAGCTTGAAGGGGACCCCCACTACTAAAAACATTCAGTACTTC.

This clone was counted only a few times. This chain joins TRBV4-3 and TRBJ2-1; perhaps TRBD1 as D (5 bases). Trimming stripped 4 bases from V and 2 bases from J, with 18 bases between. Germline CDR1 reads LGHNA; CDR2 reads YSLEER. CDR3 length equals 17 residues. The CDR3 reads CASSPSKGTGPYNEQFF. The CDR3 nucleotides are TGCGCCAGCAGCCCCTCGAAGGGAACAGGTCCCTACAATGAGCAGTTCTTC.

The chain employs TRBV18 and TRBJ1-1; perhaps TRBD1 as D (5 bases). CDR3 size: 15 residues. Trimming cost V 3 bases and J 1 base, with 12 bases left between them. Germline V lookup: CDR1 KGHSH, CDR2 LQKENI. This CDR3 reads CASSPTGPTNTEAFF. CDR3 DNA sequence: TGTGCCAGCTCACCTACGGGACCGACGAACACTGAAGCTTTCTTT. Together with reference TRBV18 and TRBJ1-1, the CDR3 gives the full variable domain: NAGVMQNPRHLVRRRGQEARLRCSPMKGHSHVYWYRQLPEEGLKFMVYLQKENIIDESGMPKERFSAEFPKEGPSILRIQQVVRGDSAAYFCASSPTGPTNTEAFFGQGTRLTVV.

The chain carries TRBV27 and TRBJ2-2; 7 bases line up with TRBD1. V lost 10 bases to trimming and J lost 4 bases; unmatched junction nucleotides: 12. Germline values: CDR1 MNHEY, CDR2 SMNVEV (reference sequence). This CDR3 region has 15 residues. The CDR3 sequence is CATRVGTVITGELFF. The CDR3 DNA reads TGTGCCACTAGAGTAGGGACAGTTATCACCGGGGAGCTGTTTTTT.

J is TRBJ1-4 and V is TRBV5-6; D not resolved. V was clipped by 4 bases and J by 8 bases, with 24 bases between them. Germline V gives CDR1 SGHDT, CDR2 YYEEEE. This CDR3 spans 17 amino acids. In nucleotides, the CDR3 is TGTGCCAGCAGCCCCCGGGTGTTGACGGGTAGGAACGAAAAACTGTTTTTT. It yields the protein CASSPRVLTGRNEKLFF.

V gene TRBV13 combines with J gene TRBJ1-6; D remains unclear. Germline lookup yields CDR1 PRHDT and CDR2 FYEKMQ (reference sequence). This CDR3 region has 13 residues. Deletions cut 1 base from V and 9 bases from J, with 7 bases between. CDR3 sequence reads: CASSLEGASPLHF. For the CDR3, the DNA is TGTGCCAGCAGCTTAGAGGGAGCTTCACCCCTCCACTTT.

This clone was recorded a few times. The chain couples TRBV10-3 to TRBJ2-4; TRBD1 agrees at 11 bases. Trimming removed 0 bases from V and 6 bases from J; junction bases left unmatched: 4. Germline V gives CDR1 ENHRY, CDR2 SYGVKD. The CDR3 length is 16 residues. The CDR3 coding sequence is TGTGCCATCAGTGAGTCTGGACAGGGGGCAGGAAACATTCAGTACTTC. This gives the protein CAISESGQGAGNIQYF.

This clone has only a few counts. The same CDR3 arises from other DNA sequences in this sample as well. The CDR3 DNA sequence: TGTGCCAGCAGCTTAAGGGGGGGCGGCAATCAGCCCCAGCATTTT. This codes for CASSLRGGGNQPQHF. The chain is built from TRBV7-2 and TRBJ1-5; a possible D gene is TRBD1 (6 bases). This CDR3 spans 15 amino acids. The V end lost 2 bases, the J end lost 2 bases, and 10 bases lay between the germline ends. CDR1 is SGHTA and CDR2 is FQGNSA in the germline V gene.

The chain uses TRBV9 and TRBJ1-1; D remains ambiguous. Germline values: CDR1 SGDLS, CDR2 YYNGEE. V lost 0 bases and J lost 1, with 10 bases in between. The CDR3 consists of 15 residues. CDR3 residues: CASSVGGKRNTEAFF. The CDR3, as DNA: TGTGCCAGCAGCGTAGGTGGGAAAAGGAACACTGAAGCTTTCTTT.

This clone was seen a few times. The chain links TRBV9 to TRBJ1-1; 8 bases align to TRBD1. V lost 3 bases, J lost 1 base, and 5 bases stayed unmatched. This CDR3 is 15 amino acids long. Germline CDR1 reads SGDLS; CDR2 reads YYNGEE. CDR3 in amino acids: CASSGGDRTNTEAFF. For the CDR3, the DNA is TGTGCCAGCAGCGGTGGGGACAGGACGAACACTGAAGCTTTCTTT.

The rearrangement uses TRBV9 and TRBJ1-2; TRBD1 matches 7 bases. The CDR3 sequence is 13 residues long. Germline lookup yields CDR1 SGDLS and CDR2 YYNGEE. Unmatched junction bases numbered 5, after V lost 3 bases and J lost 6 bases. The CDR3 nucleotides read TGTGCCAGCAGCGCTGACAGGGTAAATGGCTACACCTTC. It codes for CASSADRVNGYTF.

The chain combines TRBV4-1 with TRBJ1-1; D gene unclear. Germline V gene sequence: CDR1 MGHRA, CDR2 YSYEKL. Trimming took off 1 base at V and 0 bases at J, with 12 bases between the two ends. CDR3 length: 16 amino acids. CDR3 sequence: CASSQVWGSMNTEAFF. CDR3 nucleotides: TGCGCCAGCAGCCAAGTGTGGGGTTCCATGAACACTGAAGCTTTCTTT.

The sample holds a few counts of this clone. The V and J genes are TRBV15 and TRBJ2-7, with unresolved D. CDR1 LNHNV and CDR2 YYDKDF come from the germline V gene (reference sequence). The CDR3 is 15 residues long. The V and J ends lost 0 bases and 2 bases respectively, with 11 bases between them. The CDR3 DNA sequence: TGTGCCACCAGCAGAGATAAGTTTTCGACCTACGAGCAGTACTTC. Its translation is CATSRDKFSTYEQYF.